The source of this TCR beta chain is a study of T cells in pancreatic ductal adenocarcinoma. Sequenced by immunoSEQ multiplex PCR; TCRdb stores in-frame clones only, minus some. The table records 85,000 to 120,000 clones, 90% to 95% of them present only once. Concerning this clone: Its antigen is currently unknown.

J was trimmed by 9 bases and V by 3 bases; bases with no gene match: 8. The germline V gene has CDR1 SGDLS and CDR2 YYNGEE. The CDR3 contains 14 residues. Study-wide results and caveats: This surgical cohort overrepresents the minority presenting with early-stage disease. No significant tumor-blood clonality difference; means were about 0.1 and 0.065.

Surgery without prior neoadjuvant therapy was the treatment of the selected pancreatic ductal adenocarcinoma patients. The receptor comes from a human donor with pancreatic ductal adenocarcinoma. The V gene is TRBV9, the J gene TRBJ2-1; 8 bases are shared with TRBD2. The sequenced material came from PBMCs. The CDR3 nucleotides read TGTGCCAGCAGCGCCCCCGGGACTAGTATTGAGCAGTTCTTC. It codes for CASSAPGTSIEQFF.